This TCR beta chain originates from a study of cytomegalovirus exposure and HLA in healthy donors. Overall study results and limits: Previous analysis showed most TCR beta V segments were productive about 87% or about 30% of the time. Several of the most significant clusters appeared linked to common viral pathogens, based on a later analysis. The authors judged a highly shared variant cluster likely a sequencing artifact.

It was with 60 Vbeta and 13 Jbeta primers that the PCR ran. Generated by immunoSEQ multiplex PCR, the TCRdb table keeps only in-frame clones and is missing some. This sample carries about 150,000 clones, around four fifths of them seen once, and the ten largest clones take roughly 2.5%. CDR3 length: 15 residues. Between the trimmed V and J ends, which lost 4 bases and 0 bases, there was a span of 13 bases. Germline CDR1 and CDR2: SGHVS and FQNEAQ. At least ten counts were recorded for this clone. The antigen remains unidentified. The chain carries TRBV7-8 and TRBJ2-7; maybe TRBD2 (5 bases). Sequencing was performed on PBMCs. The receptor was isolated from a boy between 2 and 10 years old in good health and CMV-seronegative. The CDR3 region has the DNA TGTGCCAGCAGCTCACCCCGAGGGCCCTCCTACGAGCAGTACTTC. It codes for CASSSPRGPSYEQYF.